Listed below are T cell receptor beta chains from one sample, sequenced in a study of PD-1 blockade in classical Hodgkin lymphoma. This table comes from immunoSEQ multiplex PCR, and its TCRdb copy is limited to in-frame clones, with some not included. The repertoire includes roughly 70,000 clones, 70% to 75% of them detected once, and roughly 9% sits in the top ten. Sequencing was performed on peripheral blood mononuclear cells (PBMCs), taken before the second cycle of nivolumab. The source of these receptors is a human donor with classical Hodgkin lymphoma. The CDR3 runs from the conserved cysteine through the conserved F or W. A D gene is named only where the DNA matches it firmly. Clone size is shown for a subset of rows, as once, few, many or a class of expanded clone.

size	J	V	length	D	DNA	CDR3
NA	TRBJ1-1	TRBV13	12	NA	TGTGCCAGCAGCCTTTCAAACACTGAAGCTTTCTTT	CASSLSNTEAFF
NA	TRBJ2-7	TRBV6-5	15	NA	TGTGCCAGCAGTGCCATGTGGAGGGGCGACTACGAGCAGTACTTC	CASSAMWRGDYEQYF
few	TRBJ2-3	TRBV28	15	TRBD1	TGTGCCAGCAGTTTAGGGACAGGTAGCACAGATACGCAGTATTTT	CASSLGTGSTDTQYF
NA	TRBJ1-5	TRBV28	16	NA	TGTGCCAGCCATAGAGGACGGGGGTTGAGCAATCAGCCCCAGCATTTT	CASHRGRGLSNQPQHF
NA	TRBJ1-1	TRBV6-6	16	TRBD1	TGTGCCAGCAGTCTCGGACAGGGCACGTGGGGCACTGAAGCTTTCTTT	CASSLGQGTWGTEAFF
NA	TRBJ2-3	TRBV19	16	NA	TGTGCCAGTATGGGGACGAGGGACCGACTCACAGATACGCAGTATTTT	CASMGTRDRLTDTQYF
NA	TRBJ2-6	TRBV29-1	17	NA	TGCAGCGTTGAAGATGGGGGTGTTAGCTCTGGGGCCAACGTCCTGACTTTC	CSVEDGGVSSGANVLTF
NA	TRBJ2-2	TRBV5-6	16	NA	TGTGCCAGCAACGAGACAGGTTTTGTTACAAGCGGGGAGCTGTTTTTT	CASNETGFVTSGELFF
NA	TRBJ1-1	TRBV30	15	TRBD1	TGTGCCTGGAGTGCGGGACAGGTTGGGGGCACTGAAGCTTTCTTT	CAWSAGQVGGTEAFF
NA	TRBJ1-2	TRBV23-1	13	NA	TGCGCCAGCAGTCAATCTAGACGCTATGGCTACACCTTC	CASSQSRRYGYTF
NA	TRBJ2-5	TRBV30	15	TRBD1	TGTGCCTGGAGTGTAGGGACAGGGTCGGGGGAGACCCAGTACTTC	CAWSVGTGSGETQYF
NA	TRBJ1-2	TRBV6-5	12	NA	TGTGCCAGCAGGCTCAGAGGATATGGCTACACCTTC	CASRLRGYGYTF
NA	TRBJ1-2	TRBV30	14	NA	TGTGCCTGGTGGGGCGGGGGGACCATCTATGGCTACACCTTC	CAWWGGGTIYGYTF
NA	TRBJ2-2	TRBV2	15	TRBD1	TGTGCCAGCAGTGGGGGGACAGGGAACACCGGGGAGCTGTTTTTT	CASSGGTGNTGELFF
NA	TRBJ2-4	TRBV2	11	NA	TGTGCCAGCAGTGAGGGGTACATTCAGTACTTC	CASSEGYIQYF
NA	TRBJ1-1	TRBV5-1	14	NA	TGCGCCAGCAGCTTGGACGGTTTGAACACTGAAGCTTTCTTT	CASSLDGLNTEAFF
NA	TRBJ1-1	TRBV9	13	NA	TGTGCCAGCAGCGAGGGGGACCTCGTTGAAGCTTTCTTT	CASSEGDLVEAFF
NA	TRBJ1-1	TRBV27	14	NA	TGTGCCAGCAGTTCCTTAGGACAGCCGACAGGAGCTTTCTTT	CASSSLGQPTGAFF
NA	TRBJ2-1	TRBV27	14	NA	TGTGCCAGCAGTCAACAGGAATCGGGGACTGGGCAGTTCTTC	CASSQQESGTGQFF
few	TRBJ1-3	TRBV19	15	NA	TGTGCCAGTAGTATCAATTGGGGCTCTGGAAACACCATATATTTT	CASSINWGSGNTIYF
NA	TRBJ1-2	TRBV6-1	14	NA	TGTGCCAGCAGTAAAGACACTTCTAACTATGGCTACACCTTC	CASSKDTSNYGYTF
once	TRBJ2-2	TRBV28	15	NA	TGTGCCAGCAGAACACCGGGGGCCAGAACCGGGGAGCTGTTTTTT	CASRTPGARTGELFF
NA	TRBJ2-7	TRBV4-1	12	NA	TGCGCCAGCATGGGGGGTTCCTACGAGCAGTACTTC	CASMGGSYEQYF
NA	TRBJ1-2	TRBV4-1	15	NA	TGCGCCAGCAGCCAAGTAGAAGGCCCCCTCTATGGCTACACCTTC	CASSQVEGPLYGYTF
few	TRBJ1-2	TRBV6-5	15	NA	TGTGCCAGCAGTTACTCGTCAGGGTCCTACTATGGCTACACCTTC	CASSYSSGSYYGYTF
NA	TRBJ2-7	TRBV7-2	15	NA	TGTGCCAGCAGCTTAGTCACAGGATTTTCCTACGAGCAGTACTTC	CASSLVTGFSYEQYF
NA	TRBJ1-3	TRBV21-1	15	NA	TGTGCCAGCAGCAGGGACAGTTCGAGTGGAAACACCATATATTTT	CASSRDSSSGNTIYF
NA	TRBJ2-7	TRBV28	11	NA	TGTGCCAGCAGTTTAGCCTACGAGCAGTACTTC	CASSLAYEQYF
NA	TRBJ2-2	TRBV2	15	NA	TGTGCCAGCAGTGAAGGCGGGGTGAACACCGGGGAGCTGTTTTTT	CASSEGGVNTGELFF
NA	TRBJ2-5	TRBV5-1	15	TRBD1	TGCGCCAGCAGCTTGGGTCACAGGGGGTTGGAGACCCAGTACTTC	CASSLGHRGLETQYF
few	TRBJ2-5	TRBV2	13	NA	TGTGCCAGCAGTGAAAACCGCGAAGAGACCCAGTACTTC	CASSENREETQYF
once	TRBJ1-1	TRBV6-6	12	NA	TGTGCCGCCCAAAGAGGAGGCACTGAAGCTTTCTTT	CAAQRGGTEAFF
NA	TRBJ2-7	TRBV7-8	15	NA	TGTGCCAGCAGCTTAATGCCATTTAGCTCCTACGAGCAGTACTTC	CASSLMPFSSYEQYF
NA	TRBJ1-1	TRBV6-5	14	TRBD1	TGTGCCAGCAGTTCGACAGGGGCGGGAATCGGGGCTTTCTTT	CASSSTGAGIGAFF
few	TRBJ1-5	TRBV28	16	TRBD1	TGTGCCAGCAGTTTAGATGGACAGGGAGGGTTGCGGCCCCAGCATTTT	CASSLDGQGGLRPQHF
NA	TRBJ2-5	TRBV7-9	17	TRBD1	TGTGCCAGCAGCTCCTACACAGGGGGCAACTACCAAGAGACCCAGTACTTC	CASSSYTGGNYQETQYF
NA	TRBJ1-6	TRBV19	14	TRBD1	TGTGCCAGTACCCACAGGGGGTATAATTCACCCCTCCACTTT	CASTHRGYNSPLHF
few	TRBJ1-1	TRBV6-5	14	NA	TGTGCCAGCAGTTACTCAGGACTTCGCACTGAAGCTTTCTTT	CASSYSGLRTEAFF
NA	TRBJ2-5	TRBV9	15	NA	TGTGCCAGCAGCGTAGGAGGCTATCGAGGGGAGACCCAGTACTTC	CASSVGGYRGETQYF
NA	TRBJ1-1	TRBV7-9	16	NA	TGTGCCAGCAGCTTATTATGGTCCTTACGGAACACTGAAGCTTTCTTT	CASSLLWSLRNTEAFF
NA	TRBJ2-7	TRBV18	15	NA	TGTGCCAGCTCACCAATCGATTCAGGGTTGGGGGAGCAGTACTTC	CASSPIDSGLGEQYF
once	TRBJ1-6	TRBV7-9	15	TRBD1	TGTGCCAGCCGGCCGGACAGGGAAGATAATTCACCCCTCCACTTT	CASRPDREDNSPLHF
NA	TRBJ1-6	TRBV4-1	15	TRBD1	TGCGCCAGCAGCCAAGAAGGGACAGTAAATTCACCCCTCCACTTT	CASSQEGTVNSPLHF
NA	TRBJ2-1	TRBV9	15	NA	TGTGCCAGCAGCATTTACGGGGGATCGAACAATGAGCAGTTCTTC	CASSIYGGSNNEQFF
NA	TRBJ2-7	TRBV7-3	14	TRBD1	TGTGCCAGCAGCTTATGGCAGGGGGCTAACGAGCAGTACTTC	CASSLWQGANEQYF
once	TRBJ2-1	TRBV27	14	NA	TGTGCCAGCAGTTTGATGACAGCTTACAATGAGCAGTTCTTC	CASSLMTAYNEQFF
NA	TRBJ1-2	TRBV18	13	NA	TGTGCCAGCTCTCCGGGGATCTCCCCTGGCTACACCTTC	CASSPGISPGYTF
NA	TRBJ2-7	TRBV12-5	15	TRBD1	TGTGCTAGTGGTTTGGTTGGGACAGCGTCCTACGAGCAGTACTTC	CASGLVGTASYEQYF
NA	TRBJ1-2	TRBV28	11	NA	TGTGCCAGCAGTTCTAACTATGGCTACACCTTC	CASSSNYGYTF
NA	TRBJ1-2	TRBV5-3	13	NA	TGTGCCAGCAGCTTGAGAGCCGACTATGGCTACACCTTC	CASSLRADYGYTF
NA	TRBJ2-3	TRBV2	17	NA	TGTGCCAGCAGCTTGGATGTCGGGTCTTCTGGCACAGATACGCAGTATTTT	CASSLDVGSSGTDTQYF